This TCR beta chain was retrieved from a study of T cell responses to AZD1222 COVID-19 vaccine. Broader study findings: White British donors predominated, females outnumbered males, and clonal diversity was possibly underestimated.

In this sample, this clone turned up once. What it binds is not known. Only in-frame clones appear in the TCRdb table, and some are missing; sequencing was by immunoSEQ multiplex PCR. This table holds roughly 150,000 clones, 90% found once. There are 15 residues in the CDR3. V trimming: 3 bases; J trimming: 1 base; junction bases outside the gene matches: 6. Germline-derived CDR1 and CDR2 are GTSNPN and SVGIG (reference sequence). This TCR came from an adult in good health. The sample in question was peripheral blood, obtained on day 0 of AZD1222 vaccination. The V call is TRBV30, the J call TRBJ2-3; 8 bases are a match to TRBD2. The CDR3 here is CAWRNSGTRTDTQYF. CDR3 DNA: TGTGCCTGGAGAAATAGCGGGACTCGCACAGATACGCAGTATTTT.